The TCR beta chain described here comes from a study of blood T cell repertoires in COVID-19. Study-wide background: COVID-19 samples, acute and convalescent, were from the United States, Italy and Spain. PBMCs, B-cell-depleted T cells, or T cells were the source of the cDNA or gDNA that made up the material.

CDR1 is SGHTA, CDR2 FQGNSA, per germline. The trim removed 3 bases at V and 3 bases at J, leaving 5 bases unmatched. The CDR3 contains 14 residues. For this clone: This sample also contains other DNA sequences that code for the same CDR3.

Methods used by the authors: Quantification of nucleated cells was approximated via reference gene primer amplification. Produced via immunoSEQ multiplex PCR; TCRdb's table is partial and in-frame only. D and trimming were read from the DNA, whereas the V and J calls and clone size are those reported in that table. The sample contains around 140,000 clones, 80% to 85% of which appear only once. This chain links TRBV7-2 with TRBJ2-7; 7 positions agree with TRBD2. Sequenced sample: peripheral blood. This sequence was found in a human donor in a cohort sampled during active COVID-19. CDR3: CASSLGRGSYEQYF. As DNA, the CDR3 is TGTGCCAGCAGCTTGGGGAGGGGCAGCTACGAGCAGTACTTC.